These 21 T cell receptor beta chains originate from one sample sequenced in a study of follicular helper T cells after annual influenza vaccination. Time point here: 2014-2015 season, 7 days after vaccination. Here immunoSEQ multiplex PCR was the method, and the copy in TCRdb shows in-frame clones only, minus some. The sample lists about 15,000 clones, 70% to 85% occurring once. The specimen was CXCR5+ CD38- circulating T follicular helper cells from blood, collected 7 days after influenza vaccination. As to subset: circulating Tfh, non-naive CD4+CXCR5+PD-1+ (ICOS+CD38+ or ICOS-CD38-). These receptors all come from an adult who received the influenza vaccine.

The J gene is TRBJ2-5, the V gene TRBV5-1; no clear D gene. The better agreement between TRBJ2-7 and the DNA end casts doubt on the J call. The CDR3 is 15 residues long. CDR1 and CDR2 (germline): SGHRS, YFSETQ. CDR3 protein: CASSLSGGSSYEQYF. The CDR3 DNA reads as TGCGCCAGCAGCTTGTCGGGTGGGTCGTCCTACGAGCAGTACTTC.

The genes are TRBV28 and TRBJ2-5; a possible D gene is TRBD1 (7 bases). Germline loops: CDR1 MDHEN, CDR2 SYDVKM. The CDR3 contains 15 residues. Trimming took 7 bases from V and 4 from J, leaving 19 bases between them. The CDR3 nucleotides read TGTGCCAGCAAACCGAGGGGCCAGGGGGGAGAGACCCAGTACTTC. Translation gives CASKPRGQGGETQYF.

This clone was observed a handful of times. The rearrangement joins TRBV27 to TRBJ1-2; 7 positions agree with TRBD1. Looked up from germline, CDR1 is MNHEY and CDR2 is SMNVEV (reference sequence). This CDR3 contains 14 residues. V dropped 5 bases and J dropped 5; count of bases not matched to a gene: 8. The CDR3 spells CASSRAGTDYGYTF. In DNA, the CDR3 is TGTGCCAGCAGTCGAGCCGGGACAGATTATGGCTACACCTTC.

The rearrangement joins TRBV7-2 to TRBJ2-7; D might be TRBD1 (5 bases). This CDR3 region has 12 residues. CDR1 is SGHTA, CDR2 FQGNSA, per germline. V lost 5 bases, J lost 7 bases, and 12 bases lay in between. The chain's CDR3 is CASSRQPGEQYF. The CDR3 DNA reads TGTGCCAGCAGCCGACAGCCGGGTGAGCAGTACTTC.

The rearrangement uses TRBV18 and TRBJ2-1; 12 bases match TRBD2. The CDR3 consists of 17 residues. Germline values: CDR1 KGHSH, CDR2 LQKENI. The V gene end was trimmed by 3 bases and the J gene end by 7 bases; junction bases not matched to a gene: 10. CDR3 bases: TGTGCCAGCTCACCCTCCTCTAGCGGGAGGGCCAATAATGAGCAGTTCTTC. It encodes CASSPSSSGRANNEQFF.

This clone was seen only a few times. CDR3 bases: TGTGCCATAGAACCGACAGGGTCGGACTATGGCTACACCTTC. Residues: CAIEPTGSDYGYTF. This chain links TRBV10-3 with TRBJ1-2, with 7 nucleotides matching TRBD1. Trimming cost V 9 bases and J 3 bases; bases outside gene matches: 10. CDR3 length: 14 amino acids. Germline CDR1 reads ENHRY; CDR2 reads SYGVKD.

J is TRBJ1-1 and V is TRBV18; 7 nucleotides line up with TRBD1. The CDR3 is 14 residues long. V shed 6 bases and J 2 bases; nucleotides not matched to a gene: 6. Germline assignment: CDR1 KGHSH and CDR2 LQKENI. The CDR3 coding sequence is TGTGCCAGCTCTCTGGACAGGATAAACACTGAAGCTTTCTTT. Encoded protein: CASSLDRINTEAFF.

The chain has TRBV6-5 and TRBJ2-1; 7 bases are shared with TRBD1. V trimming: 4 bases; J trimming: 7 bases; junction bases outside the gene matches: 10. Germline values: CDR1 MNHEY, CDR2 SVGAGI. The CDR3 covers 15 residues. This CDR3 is CASSLKPGQLNEQFF. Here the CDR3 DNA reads TGTGCCAGCAGTTTGAAACCGGGACAGCTAAATGAGCAGTTCTTC.

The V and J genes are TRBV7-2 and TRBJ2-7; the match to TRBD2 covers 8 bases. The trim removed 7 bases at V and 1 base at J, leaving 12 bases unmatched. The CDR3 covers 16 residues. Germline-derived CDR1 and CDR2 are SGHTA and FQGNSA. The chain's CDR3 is CASTLPSGRESYEQYF. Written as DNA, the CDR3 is TGTGCCAGCACCCTTCCAAGCGGGAGAGAGTCCTACGAGCAGTACTTC.

The CDR3 DNA follows: TGTGCCAGCAGCCCGAGTATTACAGATACGCAGTATTTT. Translated, it gives CASSPSITDTQYF. The J gene is TRBJ2-3, the V gene TRBV7-2; D not resolved. CDR3 length equals 13 residues. The V end was cut by 5 bases, the J end by 3 bases, with 9 bases between. Germline CDR1 is SGHTA and CDR2 is FQGNSA. Full variable domain (rest looked up from reference TRBV7-2 and TRBJ2-3): GAGVSQSPSNKVTEKGKDVELRCDPISGHTALYWYRQSLGQGLEFLIYFQGNSAPDKSGLPSDRFSAERTGGSVSTLTIQRTQQEDSAVYLCASSPSITDTQYFGPGTRLTVL.

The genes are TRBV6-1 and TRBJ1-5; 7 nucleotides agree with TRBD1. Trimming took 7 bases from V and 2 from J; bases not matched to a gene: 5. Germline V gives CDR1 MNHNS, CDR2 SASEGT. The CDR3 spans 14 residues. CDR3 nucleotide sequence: TGTGCCAGCAAGACAGGGTTTGGCAATCAGCCCCAGCATTTT. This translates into CASKTGFGNQPQHF.

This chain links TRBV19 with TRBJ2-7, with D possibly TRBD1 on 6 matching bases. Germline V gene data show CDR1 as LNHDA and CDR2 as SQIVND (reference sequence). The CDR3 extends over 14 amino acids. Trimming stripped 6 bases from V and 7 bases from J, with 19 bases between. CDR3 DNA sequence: TGTGCCAGTAGAAAAGGGCAGGGGACGTGGGAGCAGTACTTC. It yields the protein CASRKGQGTWEQYF.

This chain's CDR3 is CASSFRAGVTDTQYF. CDR3 coding DNA: TGTGCCAGCAGCTTCCGAGCGGGAGTGACAGATACGCAGTATTTT. The chain joins TRBV7-2 to TRBJ2-3; 8 bases line up with TRBD2. This CDR3 contains 15 residues. Unmatched junction bases numbered 5, after V lost 3 bases and J lost 3 bases. CDR1 is SGHTA and CDR2 is FQGNSA in the germline V gene.

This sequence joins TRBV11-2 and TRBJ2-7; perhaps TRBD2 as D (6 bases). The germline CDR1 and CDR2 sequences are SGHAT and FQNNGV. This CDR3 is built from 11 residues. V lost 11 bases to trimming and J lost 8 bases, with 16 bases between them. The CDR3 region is CAGGPGGKQYF. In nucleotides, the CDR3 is TGTGCCGGCGGGCCTGGGGGGAAGCAGTACTTC. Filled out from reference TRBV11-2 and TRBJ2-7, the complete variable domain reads EAGVAQSPRYKIIEKRQSVAFWCNPISGHATLYWYQQILGQGPKLLIQFQNNGVVDDSQLPKDRFSAERLKGVDSTLKIQPAKLEDSAVYLCAGGPGGKQYFGPGTRLTVT.

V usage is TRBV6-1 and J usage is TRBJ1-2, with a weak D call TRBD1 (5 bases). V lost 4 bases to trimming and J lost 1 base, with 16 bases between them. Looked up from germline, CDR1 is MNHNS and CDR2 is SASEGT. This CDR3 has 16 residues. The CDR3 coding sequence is TGTGCCAGCAGTGCCACAGGTTCTGTTAGTAACTATGGCTACACCTTC. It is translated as CASSATGSVSNYGYTF.

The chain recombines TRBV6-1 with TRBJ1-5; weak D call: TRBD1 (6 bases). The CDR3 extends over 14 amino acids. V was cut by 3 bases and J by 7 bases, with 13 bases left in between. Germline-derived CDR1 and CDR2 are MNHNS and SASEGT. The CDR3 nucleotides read TGTGCCAGCAGTGAGCGGGGGGACAAACAGCCCCAGCATTTT. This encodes CASSERGDKQPQHF.

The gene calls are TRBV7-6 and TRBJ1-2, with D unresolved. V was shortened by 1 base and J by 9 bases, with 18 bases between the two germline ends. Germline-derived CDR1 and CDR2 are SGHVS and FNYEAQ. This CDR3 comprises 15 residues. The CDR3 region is CASSLDGLRESSYTF. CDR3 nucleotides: TGTGCCAGCAGCTTAGACGGCCTCCGGGAAAGTAGCTACACCTTC. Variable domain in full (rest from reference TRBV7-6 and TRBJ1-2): GAGVSQSPRYKVTKRGQDVALRCDPISGHVSLYWYRQALGQGPEFLTYFNYEAQQDKSGLPNDRFSAERPEGSISTLTIQRTEQRDSAMYRCASSLDGLRESSYTFGSGTRLTVV.

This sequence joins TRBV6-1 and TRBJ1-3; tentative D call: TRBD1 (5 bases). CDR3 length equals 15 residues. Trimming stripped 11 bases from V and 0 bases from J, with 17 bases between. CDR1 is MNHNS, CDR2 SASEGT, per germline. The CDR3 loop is CASKYGTRSGNTIYF. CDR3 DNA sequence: TGTGCCTCCAAGTACGGGACTCGCTCTGGAAACACCATATATTTT.

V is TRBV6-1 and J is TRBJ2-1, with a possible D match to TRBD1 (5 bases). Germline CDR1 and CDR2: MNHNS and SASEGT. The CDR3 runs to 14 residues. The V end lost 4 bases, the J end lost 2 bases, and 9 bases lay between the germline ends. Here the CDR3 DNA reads TGTGCCAGCAGTGCTCCAGGGACCTACAATGAGCAGTTCTTC. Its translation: CASSAPGTYNEQFF.

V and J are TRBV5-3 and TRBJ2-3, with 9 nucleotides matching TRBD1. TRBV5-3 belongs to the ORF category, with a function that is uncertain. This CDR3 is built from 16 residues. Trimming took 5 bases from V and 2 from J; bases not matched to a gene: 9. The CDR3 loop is CARRGSGQGSTDTQYF. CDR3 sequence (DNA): TGTGCCAGAAGGGGTTCGGGACAGGGATCCACAGATACGCAGTATTTT.

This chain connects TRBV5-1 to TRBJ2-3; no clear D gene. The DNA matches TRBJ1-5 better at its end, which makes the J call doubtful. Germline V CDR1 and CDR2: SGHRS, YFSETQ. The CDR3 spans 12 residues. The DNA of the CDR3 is TGCGCCAGCAGCGGAGACTATACAACGCAGCATTTT. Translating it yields CASSGDYTTQHF.